These 8 T cell receptor beta chains came from one sample sequenced in a study of shared clonotypes between healthy human individuals. The repertoire was sequenced with immunoSEQ multiplex PCR; TCRdb's copy has only in-frame clones and lacks some. The sample shows under 750,000 clones, over 60% of them seen only once. The sample was memory CD4+ T cells sorted from blood. The sample's subset: CD45RA-negative fraction. The receptor source for this set is a woman aged 30 to 39 in good health.

The sample holds one count of this clone. V is TRBV7-8 and J is TRBJ2-7, with a possible D match to TRBD1 (5 bases). The CDR3 extends over 16 amino acids. CDR1 and CDR2 (germline): SGHVS, FQNEAQ. V was cut by 5 bases and J by 2 bases, with 19 bases left in between. This chain's CDR3 is CASSPPLWGGPYEQYF. DNA for the CDR3: TGTGCCAGCAGCCCCCCATTATGGGGCGGACCCTACGAGCAGTACTTC. Together with reference TRBV7-8 and TRBJ2-7, the CDR3 gives the full variable domain: GAGVSQSPRYKVAKRGQDVALRCDPISGHVSLFWYQQALGQGPEFLTYFQNEAQLDKSGLPSDRFFAERPEGSVSTLKIQRTQQEDSAVYLCASSPPLWGGPYEQYFGPGTRLTVT.

This clone was counted between two and nine times. The chain couples TRBV6-5 to TRBJ2-1, with TRBD2 identical over 7 bases. CDR3 length: 15 amino acids. Losses at the gene ends were 6 bases for V and 2 bases for J; bases not matched to a gene: 7. Germline assignment: CDR1 MNHEY and CDR2 SVGAGI. In DNA, the CDR3 is TGTGCCAGCAGAATCGGGAGGACCGCCTACAATGAGCAGTTCTTC. Amino acids: CASRIGRTAYNEQFF.

V and J are TRBV30 and TRBJ1-4, with 7 bases lining up with TRBD1. J lost 5 bases, V lost 2 bases, and 11 bases had no gene match. Per the germline V gene, CDR1 is GTSNPN and CDR2 is SVGIG (reference sequence). The CDR3 extends over 16 amino acids. The CDR3 protein is CAWSRGQTQENEKLFF. The CDR3 bases are TGTGCCTGGAGTAGGGGACAGACTCAAGAAAATGAAAAACTGTTTTTT.

The V gene is TRBV6-1, the J gene TRBJ1-2; 11 bases are shared with TRBD1. CDR1 and CDR2 (germline): MNHNS, SASEGT. V lost 11 bases and J lost 4; bases outside the gene matches: 6. The CDR3 is 13 residues long. The chain's CDR3 is CAGGTGGIYGYTF. The CDR3 DNA sequence: TGTGCCGGGGGGACAGGGGGTATCTATGGCTACACCTTC.

On this clone: Other DNA sequences in the same sample also yield this CDR3. V usage is TRBV5-1 and J usage is TRBJ2-7; maybe TRBD2 (5 bases). Deletions cut 0 bases from V and 2 bases from J, with 9 bases between. Germline CDR1 and CDR2: SGHRS and YFSETQ. This CDR3 is built from 14 residues. Here the CDR3 DNA reads TGCGCCAGCAGCTTGGCGGAGGTACCCTACGAGCAGTACTTC. This codes for CASSLAEVPYEQYF. The variable domain in full, with the rest retrieved from reference TRBV5-1 and TRBJ2-7, is KAGVTQTPRYLIKTRGQQVTLSCSPISGHRSVSWYQQTPGQGLQFLFEYFSETQRNKGNFPGRFSGRQFSNSRSEMNVSTLELGDSALYLCASSLAEVPYEQYFGPGTRLTVT.

Regarding this clone: Other DNA sequences in this sample translate to the same CDR3. The chain recombines TRBV18 with TRBJ2-5, with 7 bases fitting TRBD1. J lost 3 bases, V lost 3 bases, and 1 base had no gene match. CDR3 length equals 13 residues. Germline CDR1 is KGHSH and CDR2 is LQKENI. The CDR3, as DNA: TGTGCCAGCTCACCCGGGACAGAAGAGACCCAGTACTTC. This gives the protein CASSPGTEETQYF.

The genes are TRBV5-1 and TRBJ2-1; D may be TRBD1 (5 bases). The CDR3 loop spans 15 amino acids. CDR1 SGHRS and CDR2 YFSETQ come from the germline V gene. The V and J ends lost 0 bases and 0 bases respectively, with 7 bases between them. The CDR3 DNA follows: TGCGCCAGCAGCTTGGGACAGACCTCCTACAATGAGCAGTTCTTC. Protein product: CASSLGQTSYNEQFF.

The genes are TRBV5-1 and TRBJ2-1; D ambiguous. The V and J ends lost 1 base and 5 bases respectively, with 7 bases between them. The CDR3 runs 13 residues. The germline V gene has CDR1 SGHRS and CDR2 YFSETQ. The CDR3 sequence is CASSLLPDNEQFF. In DNA form, the CDR3 reads TGCGCCAGCAGCTTGCTGCCGGACAATGAGCAGTTCTTC. The whole variable domain, remainder taken from reference TRBV5-1 and TRBJ2-1, is KAGVTQTPRYLIKTRGQQVTLSCSPISGHRSVSWYQQTPGQGLQFLFEYFSETQRNKGNFPGRFSGRQFSNSRSEMNVSTLELGDSALYLCASSLLPDNEQFFGPGTRLTVL.